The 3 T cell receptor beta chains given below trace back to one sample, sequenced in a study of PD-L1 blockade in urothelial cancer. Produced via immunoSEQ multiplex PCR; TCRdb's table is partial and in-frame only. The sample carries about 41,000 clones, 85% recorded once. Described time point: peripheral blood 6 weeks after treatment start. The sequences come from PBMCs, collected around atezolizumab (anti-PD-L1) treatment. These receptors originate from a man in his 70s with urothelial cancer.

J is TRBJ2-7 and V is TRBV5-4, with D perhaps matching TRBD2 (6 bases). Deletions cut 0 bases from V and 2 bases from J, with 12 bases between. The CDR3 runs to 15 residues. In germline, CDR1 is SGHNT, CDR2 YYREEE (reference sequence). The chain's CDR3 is CASSLAGSGTYEQYF. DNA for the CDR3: TGTGCCAGCAGCTTGGCCGGGAGTGGTACCTACGAGCAGTACTTC.

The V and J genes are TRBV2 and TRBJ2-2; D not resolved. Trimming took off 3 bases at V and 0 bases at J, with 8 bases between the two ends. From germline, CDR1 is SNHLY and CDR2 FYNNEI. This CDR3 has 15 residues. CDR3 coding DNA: TGTGCCAGCAGTGATCCGCGGCCGAACACCGGGGAGCTGTTTTTT. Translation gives CASSDPRPNTGELFF.

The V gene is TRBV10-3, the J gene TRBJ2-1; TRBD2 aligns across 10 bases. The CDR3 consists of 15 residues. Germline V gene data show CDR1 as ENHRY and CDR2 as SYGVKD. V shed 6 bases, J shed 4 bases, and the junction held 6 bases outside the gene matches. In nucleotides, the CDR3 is TGTGCCATCAGGCGCCTAGCGGGAGAGTACAATGAGCAGTTCTTC. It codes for CAIRRLAGEYNEQFF.